This TCR beta chain was identified during a study of T-cell reconstitution after alpha-beta-depleted transplantation in children. The ends were cut back, 3 bases at V and 8 bases at J, with 13 bases in the middle. CDR3 length equals 13 residues. This clonotype was detected only a few times. Unique molecular identifiers were incorporated into the prepared TCRbeta library. TCRdb re-analysed the PCR reads in MiXCR, keeping a single row per CDR3 protein. The sample shows over 550,000 distinct CDR3 sequences, 10% of them seen only once. The chain joins TRBV12-3 or TRBV12-4 to TRBJ1-2; D unresolved. The receptor was isolated from a human donor who donated a stem cell graft to a child with acute myeloid leukemia. The sequencing here drew on PBMCs from the stem cell graft donor, taken from the stem cell graft. The CDR3 region has the DNA TGTGCCAGCAGTTTCTTAGGACGAGGAGGCTACACCTTC. As protein: CASSFLGRGGYTF.